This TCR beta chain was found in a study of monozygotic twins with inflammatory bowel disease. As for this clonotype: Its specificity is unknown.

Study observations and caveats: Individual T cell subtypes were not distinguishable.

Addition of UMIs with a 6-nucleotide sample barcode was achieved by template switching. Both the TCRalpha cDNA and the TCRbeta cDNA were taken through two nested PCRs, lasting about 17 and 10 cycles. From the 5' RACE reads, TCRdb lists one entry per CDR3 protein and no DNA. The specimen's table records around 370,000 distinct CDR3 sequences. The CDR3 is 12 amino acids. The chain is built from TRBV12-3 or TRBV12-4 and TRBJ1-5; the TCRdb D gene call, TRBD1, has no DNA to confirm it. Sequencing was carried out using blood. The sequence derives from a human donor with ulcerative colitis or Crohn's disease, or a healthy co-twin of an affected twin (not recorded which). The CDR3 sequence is CASSLLGGIQHF.